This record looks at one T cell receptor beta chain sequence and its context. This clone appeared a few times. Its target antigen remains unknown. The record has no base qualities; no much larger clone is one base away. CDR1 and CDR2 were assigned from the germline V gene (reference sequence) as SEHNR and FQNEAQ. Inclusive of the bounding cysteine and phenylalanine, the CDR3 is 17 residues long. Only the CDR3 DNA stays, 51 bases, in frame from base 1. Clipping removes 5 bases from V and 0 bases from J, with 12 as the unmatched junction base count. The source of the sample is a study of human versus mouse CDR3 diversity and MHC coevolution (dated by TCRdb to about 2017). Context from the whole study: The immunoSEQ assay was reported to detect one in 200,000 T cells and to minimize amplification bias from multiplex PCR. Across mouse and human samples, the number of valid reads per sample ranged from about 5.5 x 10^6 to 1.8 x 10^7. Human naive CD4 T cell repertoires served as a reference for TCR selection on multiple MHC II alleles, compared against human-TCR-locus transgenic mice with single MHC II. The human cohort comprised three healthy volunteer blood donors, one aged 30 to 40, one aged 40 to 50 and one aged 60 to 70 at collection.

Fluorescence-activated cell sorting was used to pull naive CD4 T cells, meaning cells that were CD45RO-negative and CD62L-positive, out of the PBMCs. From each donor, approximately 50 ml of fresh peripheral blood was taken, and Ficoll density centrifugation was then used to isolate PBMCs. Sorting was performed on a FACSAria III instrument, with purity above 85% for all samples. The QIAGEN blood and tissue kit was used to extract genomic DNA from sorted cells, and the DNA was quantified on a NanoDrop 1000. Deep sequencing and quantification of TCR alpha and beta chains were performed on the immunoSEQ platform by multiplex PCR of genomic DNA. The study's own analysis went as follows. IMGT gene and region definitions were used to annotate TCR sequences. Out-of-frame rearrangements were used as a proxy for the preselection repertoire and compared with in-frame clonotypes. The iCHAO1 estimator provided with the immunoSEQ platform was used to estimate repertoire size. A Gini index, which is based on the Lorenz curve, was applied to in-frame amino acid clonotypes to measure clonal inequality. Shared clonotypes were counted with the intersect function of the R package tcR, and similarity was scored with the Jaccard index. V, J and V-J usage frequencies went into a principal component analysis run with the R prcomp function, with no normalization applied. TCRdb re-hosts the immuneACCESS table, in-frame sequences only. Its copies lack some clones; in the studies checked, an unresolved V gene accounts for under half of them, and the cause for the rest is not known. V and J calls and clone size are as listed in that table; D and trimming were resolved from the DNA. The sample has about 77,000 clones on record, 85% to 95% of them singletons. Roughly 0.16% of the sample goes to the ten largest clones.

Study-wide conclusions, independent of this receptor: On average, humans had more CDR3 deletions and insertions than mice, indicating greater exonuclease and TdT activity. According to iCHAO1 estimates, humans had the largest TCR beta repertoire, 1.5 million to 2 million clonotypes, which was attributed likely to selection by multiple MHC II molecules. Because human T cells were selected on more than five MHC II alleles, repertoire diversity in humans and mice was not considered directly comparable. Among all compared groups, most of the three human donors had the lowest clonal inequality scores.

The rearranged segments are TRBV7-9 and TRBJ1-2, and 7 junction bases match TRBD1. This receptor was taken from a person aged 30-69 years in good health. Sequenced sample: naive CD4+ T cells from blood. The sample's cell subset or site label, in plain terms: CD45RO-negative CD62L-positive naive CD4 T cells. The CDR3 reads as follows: CASSTLGQARANYGYTF. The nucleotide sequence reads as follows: TGTGCCAGCAGCACCTTAGGACAGGCGAGAGCTAACTATGGCTACACCTTC.